Shown below are 16 T cell receptor beta chains from a single sample sequenced in a study of OX40 agonist ivuxolimab in advanced cancers. Data came from immunoSEQ multiplex PCR; TCRdb stores just in-frame clones and leaves some out. Here the sample spans about 130,000 clones, 90% being singletons. The sequencing used CD4+ or CD8+ T cells sorted from blood, collected in a trial of the OX40 agonist ivuxolimab. The source is an adult with an advanced solid tumor such as melanoma, head and neck, liver or kidney cancer.

The gene calls are TRBV6-1 and TRBJ2-3; no firm D call. The CDR3 contains 14 residues. The V end lost 4 bases, the J end lost 1 base, and 9 bases lay between the germline ends. The germline CDR1 and CDR2 sequences are MNHNS and SASEGT. This CDR3 reads CASSVTYRTDTQYF. For the CDR3, the DNA is TGTGCCAGCAGTGTGACCTACCGCACAGATACGCAGTATTTT.

Regarding this clone: Germline is not matched at one junction end, which may reflect a read error. J is TRBJ2-5 and V is TRBV7-7, with TRBD1 identical over 7 bases. Germline CDR1 and CDR2: SSHAT and FNYEAQ (reference sequence). The CDR3 extends over 15 amino acids. The CDR3 sequence: CASSPQTGHQETQYF. DNA for the CDR3: TGTGCTAGCAGCCCTCAGACAGGGCACCAAGAGACCCAGTACTTC.

The chain employs TRBV30 and TRBJ2-2, with 8 bases fitting TRBD2. V trimming: 1 base; J trimming: 0 bases; junction bases outside the gene matches: 4. This CDR3 is built from 16 residues. Germline CDR1 reads GTSNPN; CDR2 reads SVGIG (reference sequence). CDR3 residues: CAWSGRLASNTGELFF. The CDR3 DNA sequence: TGTGCCTGGAGTGGTCGACTAGCGTCGAACACCGGGGAGCTGTTTTTT.

The rearrangement uses TRBV27 and TRBJ1-1; TRBD1 is a possible D gene (6 bases). This CDR3 is built from 15 residues. V lost 2 bases, J lost 4 bases, and 14 bases lay in between. CDR1 and CDR2 from the germline V gene are MNHEY and SMNVEV (reference sequence). The CDR3 DNA follows: TGTGCCAGCAGTTTACCCCCGGGGGCGGGCACTGAAGCTTTCTTT. This translates into CASSLPPGAGTEAFF.

The chain couples TRBV15 to TRBJ2-1; D possibly corresponds to TRBD2 (6 bases). V was shortened by 5 bases and J by 0 bases, with 29 bases between the two germline ends. From germline, CDR1 is LNHNV and CDR2 YYDKDF (reference sequence). CDR3 length equals 21 residues. The CDR3: CATSAAPEAAGPSYSYNEQFF. DNA for the CDR3: TGTGCCACCAGCGCCGCGCCCGAAGCCGCGGGACCATCTTACTCCTACAATGAGCAGTTCTTC.

The chain has TRBV19 and TRBJ1-2; D ambiguous. The V end was cut by 1 base, the J end by 0 bases, with 9 bases between. This CDR3 is 15 amino acids long. CDR1 is LNHDA and CDR2 is SQIVND in the germline V gene (reference sequence). The CDR3 nucleotides read TGTGCCAGTAGTATAGGGCCGACGGCTAACTATGGCTACACCTTC. This translates into CASSIGPTANYGYTF.

The chain links TRBV5-8 to TRBJ2-7, with 7 bases fitting TRBD2. Germline V gives CDR1 SGHTS, CDR2 YDEGEE. CDR3 size: 14 residues. The junction had 7 bases not matched to a gene; V was cut back by 5 bases and J by 2 bases. The CDR3 loop reads CASRRPGGPYEQYF. The CDR3 nucleotides are TGTGCCAGCAGGCGACCGGGGGGACCCTACGAGCAGTACTTC.

The chain uses TRBV7-3 and TRBJ2-7, with TRBD1 matching 7 bases. This CDR3 region has 13 residues. Germline V gene lookup returns CDR1 SGHTA and CDR2 FQGTGA. V gave up 5 bases and J gave up 6 bases; unmatched junction bases: 7. The CDR3 region has the DNA TGTGCCAGCAGCCCCGGACAGGACCTCGAGCAGTACTTC. This sequence encodes CASSPGQDLEQYF.

The chain is built from TRBV19 and TRBJ2-2; 7 nucleotides agree with TRBD2. V was clipped by 4 bases and J by 3 bases; unmatched bases: 8. The CDR3 consists of 16 residues. Germline values: CDR1 LNHDA, CDR2 SQIVND (reference sequence). The CDR3 bases are TGTGCCAGTAGTAATAGCGGGTGGCGGGACACCGGGGAGCTGTTTTTT. Its translation: CASSNSGWRDTGELFF.

This chain links TRBV28 with TRBJ1-1, with D possibly matching TRBD1 (6 bases). From germline, CDR1 is MDHEN and CDR2 SYDVKM. This CDR3 has 15 amino acids. The ends were cut back, 5 bases at V and 1 base at J, with 14 bases in the middle. This CDR3 reads CASSLLGGPNTEAFF. The DNA for the CDR3 is TGTGCCAGCAGTCTCCTGGGGGGGCCGAACACTGAAGCTTTCTTT. Full variable domain (outside the CDR3, taken from reference TRBV28 and TRBJ1-1): DVKVTQSSRYLVKRTGEKVFLECVQDMDHENMFWYRQDPGLGLRLIYFSYDVKMKEKGDIPEGYSVSREKKERFSLILESASTNQTSMYLCASSLLGGPNTEAFFGQGTRLTVV.

In nucleotides, the CDR3 is TGTGCCAGTAGTCTGGGGCGGCAGGACCGACCCTCATACAATGAGCAGTTCTTC. It is translated as CASSLGRQDRPSYNEQFF. The rearrangement links TRBV19 to TRBJ2-1; tentative D call: TRBD1 (5 bases). Germline CDR1 and CDR2: LNHDA and SQIVND (reference sequence). V was cut by 5 bases and J by 4 bases, with 24 bases left in between. The CDR3 sequence is 18 residues long.

A few counts support this clone. CDR3 amino acids: CASSLGGLSYEQYF. The CDR3 DNA sequence: TGTGCCAGCAGCTTAGGGGGGCTCTCCTACGAGCAGTACTTC. This chain joins TRBV11-2 and TRBJ2-7; D is perhaps TRBD1 (6 bases). V lost 1 base and J lost 0, with 7 bases in between. CDR1 is SGHAT and CDR2 is FQNNGV in the germline V gene. The CDR3 runs to 14 residues. The entire variable domain, with the rest obtained from reference TRBV11-2 and TRBJ2-7, is as follows: EAGVAQSPRYKIIEKRQSVAFWCNPISGHATLYWYQQILGQGPKLLIQFQNNGVVDDSQLPKDRFSAERLKGVDSTLKIQPAKLEDSAVYLCASSLGGLSYEQYFGPGTRLTVT.

The rearrangement joins TRBV9 to TRBJ2-5; TRBD2 matches at 10 bases. CDR3 length: 17 amino acids. V was pared by 0 bases and J by 4 bases, with 9 bases of the junction left unmatched. Germline V gene lookup returns CDR1 SGDLS and CDR2 YYNGEE. The CDR3 nucleotides read TGTGCCAGCAGCGTAGGTGGGCTAGCGGGAGTGGGAGAGACCCAGTACTTC. Protein product: CASSVGGLAGVGETQYF.

This clone was detected once. This chain joins TRBV19 and TRBJ2-3; D is uncertain. CDR1 and CDR2 from the germline V gene are LNHDA and SQIVND (reference sequence). The V gene lost 5 bases and the J gene lost 2 bases, with 17 bases spanning the gap. The CDR3 is made up of 16 amino acids. In DNA, the CDR3 is TGTGCCAGTAGTCTCGGCCCGGGTCCGTTCACAGATACGCAGTATTTT. Translation: CASSLGPGPFTDTQYF. Full variable domain (outside the CDR3, taken from reference TRBV19 and TRBJ2-3): DGGITQSPKYLFRKEGQNVTLSCEQNLNHDAMYWYRQDPGQGLRLIYYSQIVNDFQKGDIAEGYSVSREKKESFPLTVTSAQKNPTAFYLCASSLGPGPFTDTQYFGPGTRLTVL.

The chain combines TRBV5-8 with TRBJ1-5; a possible D gene is TRBD1 (6 bases). In germline, CDR1 is SGHTS, CDR2 YDEGEE. V lost 1 base to trimming and J lost 1 base, with 12 bases between them. CDR3 size: 16 residues. CDR3 protein: CASSLWGGGSNQPQHF. CDR3 DNA: TGTGCCAGCAGCTTGTGGGGGGGCGGGAGCAATCAGCCCCAGCATTTT.

The rearrangement joins TRBV10-2 to TRBJ1-1; 7 positions match TRBD1. J gave up 0 bases and V 4 bases, and 8 bases lay outside the gene matches. The germline V gene has CDR1 WSHSY and CDR2 SAAADI. CDR3 size: 16 residues. CDR3 loop: CASSASKGQLNTEAFF. The CDR3 coding sequence is TGCGCCAGCAGTGCTAGTAAGGGACAGTTGAACACTGAAGCTTTCTTT.